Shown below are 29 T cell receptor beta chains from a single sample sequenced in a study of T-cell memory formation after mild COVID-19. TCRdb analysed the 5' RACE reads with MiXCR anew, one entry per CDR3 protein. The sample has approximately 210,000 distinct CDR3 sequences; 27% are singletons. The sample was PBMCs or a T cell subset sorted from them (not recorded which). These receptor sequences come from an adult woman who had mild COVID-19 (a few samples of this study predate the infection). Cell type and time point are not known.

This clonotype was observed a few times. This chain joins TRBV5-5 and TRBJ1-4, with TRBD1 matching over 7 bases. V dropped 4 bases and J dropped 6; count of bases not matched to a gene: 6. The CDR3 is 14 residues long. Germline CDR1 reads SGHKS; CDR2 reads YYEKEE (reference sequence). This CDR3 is CASSPQGRDEKLFF. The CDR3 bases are TGTGCCAGCAGCCCACAGGGGAGGGATGAAAAACTGTTTTTT. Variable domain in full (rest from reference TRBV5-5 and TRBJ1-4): DAGVTQSPTHLIKTRGQQVTLRCSPISGHKSVSWYQQVLGQGPQFIFQYYEKEERGRGNFPDRFSARQFPNYSSELNVNALLLGDSALYLCASSPQGRDEKLFFGSGTQLSVL.

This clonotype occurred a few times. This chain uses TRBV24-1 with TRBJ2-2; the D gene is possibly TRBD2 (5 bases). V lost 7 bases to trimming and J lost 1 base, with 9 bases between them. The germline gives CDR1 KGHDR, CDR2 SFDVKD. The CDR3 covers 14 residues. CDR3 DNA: TGTGCCACCAGCGGGGATTTGAACACCGGGGAGCTGTTTTTT. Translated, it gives CATSGDLNTGELFF.

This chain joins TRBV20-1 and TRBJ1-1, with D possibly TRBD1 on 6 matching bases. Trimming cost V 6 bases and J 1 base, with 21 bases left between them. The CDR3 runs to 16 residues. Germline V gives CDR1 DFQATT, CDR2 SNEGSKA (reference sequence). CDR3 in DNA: TGCAGTGCGCATCAGACCCAGGGGCGGCAGAACACTGAAGCTTTCTTT. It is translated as CSAHQTQGRQNTEAFF.

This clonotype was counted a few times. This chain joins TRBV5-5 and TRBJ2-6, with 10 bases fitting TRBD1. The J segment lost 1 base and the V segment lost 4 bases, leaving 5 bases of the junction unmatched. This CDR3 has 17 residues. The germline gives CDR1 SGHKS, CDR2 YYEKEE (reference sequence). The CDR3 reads CASSEGTGASGANVLTF. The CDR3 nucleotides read TGTGCCAGCAGCGAGGGGACAGGGGCATCTGGGGCCAACGTCCTGACTTTC.

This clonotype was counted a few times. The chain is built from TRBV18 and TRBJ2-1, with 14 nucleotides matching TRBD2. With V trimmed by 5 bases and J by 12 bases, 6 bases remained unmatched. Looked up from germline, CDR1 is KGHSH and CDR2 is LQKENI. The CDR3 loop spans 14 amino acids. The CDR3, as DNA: TGTGCCAGCTCAACGGGACTAGCGGGGGACGGGCAGTTCTTC. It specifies CASSTGLAGDGQFF.

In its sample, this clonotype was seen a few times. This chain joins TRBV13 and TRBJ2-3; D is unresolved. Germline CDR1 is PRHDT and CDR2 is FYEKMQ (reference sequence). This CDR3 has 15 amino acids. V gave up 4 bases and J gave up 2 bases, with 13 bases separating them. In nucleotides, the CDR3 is TGTGCCAGCAGCTCCCTTTCGGTAGTCACAGATACGCAGTATTTT. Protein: CASSSLSVVTDTQYF. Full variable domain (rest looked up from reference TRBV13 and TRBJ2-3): AAGVIQSPRHLIKEKRETATLKCYPIPRHDTVYWYQQGPGQDPQFLISFYEKMQSDKGSIPDRFSAQQFSDYHSELNMSSLELGDSALYFCASSSLSVVTDTQYFGPGTRLTVL.

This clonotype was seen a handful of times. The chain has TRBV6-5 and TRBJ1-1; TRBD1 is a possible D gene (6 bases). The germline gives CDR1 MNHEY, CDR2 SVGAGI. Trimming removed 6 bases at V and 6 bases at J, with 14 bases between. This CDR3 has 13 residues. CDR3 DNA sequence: TGTGCCAGCAGCTTAAGGACAGAAGCTGAAGCTTTCTTT. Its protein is CASSLRTEAEAFF.

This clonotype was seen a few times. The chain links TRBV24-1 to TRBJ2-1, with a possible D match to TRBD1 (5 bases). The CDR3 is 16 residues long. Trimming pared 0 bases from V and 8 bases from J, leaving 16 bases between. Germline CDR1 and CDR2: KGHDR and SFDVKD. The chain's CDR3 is CATSDLGQGALDEQFF. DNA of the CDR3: TGTGCCACCAGTGATTTGGGGCAGGGTGCGTTGGATGAGCAGTTCTTC.

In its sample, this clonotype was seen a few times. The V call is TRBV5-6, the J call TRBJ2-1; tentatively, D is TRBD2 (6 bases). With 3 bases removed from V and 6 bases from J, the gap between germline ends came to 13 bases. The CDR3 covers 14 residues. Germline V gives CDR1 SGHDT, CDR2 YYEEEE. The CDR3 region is CASSWSRRGNEQFF. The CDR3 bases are TGTGCCAGCAGCTGGTCCAGGCGGGGCAATGAGCAGTTCTTC.

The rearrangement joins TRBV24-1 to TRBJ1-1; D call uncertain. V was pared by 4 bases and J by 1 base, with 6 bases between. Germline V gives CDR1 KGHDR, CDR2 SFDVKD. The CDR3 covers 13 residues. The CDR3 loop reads CATSEEGNTEAFF. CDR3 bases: TGTGCCACCAGTGAAGAGGGGAACACTGAAGCTTTCTTT.

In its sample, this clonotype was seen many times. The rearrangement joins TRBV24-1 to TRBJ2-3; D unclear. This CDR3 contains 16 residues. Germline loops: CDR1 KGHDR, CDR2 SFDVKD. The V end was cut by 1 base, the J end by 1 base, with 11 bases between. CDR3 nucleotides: TGTGCCACCAGTGATTTAGAGTTCGCCGGCACAGATACGCAGTATTTT. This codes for CATSDLEFAGTDTQYF.

CDR3 in amino acids: CASRDRHTRYEQYF. Written as DNA, the CDR3 is TGTGCCAGCAGAGACAGGCACACTCGGTACGAGCAGTACTTC. The gene calls are TRBV6-5 and TRBJ2-7, with D maybe TRBD1 (6 bases). CDR1 is MNHEY, CDR2 SVGAGI, per germline. V dropped 6 bases and J dropped 4 bases, with 16 bases sitting between them. The CDR3 length is 14 residues.

The CDR3 nucleotides are TGCGCCAGCAGCCAAGTTGGGGCATCGGATTCACCCCTCCACTTT. Its translation is CASSQVGASDSPLHF. This chain links TRBV4-1 with TRBJ1-6; possible D gene TRBD1, 5 bases. Deletions cut 1 base from V and 8 bases from J, with 12 bases between. This CDR3 region has 15 residues. Germline values: CDR1 MGHRA, CDR2 YSYEKL.

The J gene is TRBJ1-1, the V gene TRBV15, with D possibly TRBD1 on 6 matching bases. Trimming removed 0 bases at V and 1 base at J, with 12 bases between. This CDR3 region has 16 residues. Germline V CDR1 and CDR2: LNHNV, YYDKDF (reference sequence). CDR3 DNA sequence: TGTGCCACCAGCAGAGACCGGGGGCTGGGGAACACTGAAGCTTTCTTT. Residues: CATSRDRGLGNTEAFF. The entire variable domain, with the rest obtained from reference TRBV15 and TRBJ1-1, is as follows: DAMVIQNPRYQVTQFGKPVTLSCSQTLNHNVMYWYQQKSSQAPKLLFHYYDKDFNNEADTPDNFQSRRPNTSFCFLDIRSPGLGDTAMYLCATSRDRGLGNTEAFFGQGTRLTVV.

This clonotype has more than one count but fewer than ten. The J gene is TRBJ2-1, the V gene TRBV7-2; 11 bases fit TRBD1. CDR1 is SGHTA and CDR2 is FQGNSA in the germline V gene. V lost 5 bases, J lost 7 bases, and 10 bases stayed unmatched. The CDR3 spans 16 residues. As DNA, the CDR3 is TGTGCCAGCAGCCTCTTAAGGACAGGGGGCAGGAATGAGCAGTTCTTC. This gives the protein CASSLLRTGGRNEQFF. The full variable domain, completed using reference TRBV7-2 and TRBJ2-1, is GAGVSQSPSNKVTEKGKDVELRCDPISGHTALYWYRQSLGQGLEFLIYFQGNSAPDKSGLPSDRFSAERTGGSVSTLTIQRTQQEDSAVYLCASSLLRTGGRNEQFFGPGTRLTVL.

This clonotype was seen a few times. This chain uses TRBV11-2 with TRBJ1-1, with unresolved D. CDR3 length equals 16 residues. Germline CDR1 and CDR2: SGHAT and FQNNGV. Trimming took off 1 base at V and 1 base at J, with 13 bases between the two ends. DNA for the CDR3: TGTGCCAGCAGCTTAGGGGGATCTACACCGAACACTGAAGCTTTCTTT. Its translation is CASSLGGSTPNTEAFF. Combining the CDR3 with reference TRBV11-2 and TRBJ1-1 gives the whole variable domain EAGVAQSPRYKIIEKRQSVAFWCNPISGHATLYWYQQILGQGPKLLIQFQNNGVVDDSQLPKDRFSAERLKGVDSTLKIQPAKLEDSAVYLCASSLGGSTPNTEAFFGQGTRLTVV.

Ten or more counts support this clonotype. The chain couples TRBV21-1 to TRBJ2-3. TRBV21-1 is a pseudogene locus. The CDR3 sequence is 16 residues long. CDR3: CASSKALRIPLDTQYF. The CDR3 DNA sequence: TGTGCCAGCAGCAAAGCGCTAAGGATTCCCTTAGATACGCAGTATTTT.

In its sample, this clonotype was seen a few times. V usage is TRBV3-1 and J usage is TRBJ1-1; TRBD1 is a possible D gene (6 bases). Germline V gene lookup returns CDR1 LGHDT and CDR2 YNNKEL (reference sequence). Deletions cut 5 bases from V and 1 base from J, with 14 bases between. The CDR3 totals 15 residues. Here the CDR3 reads CASSSQGRRNTEAFF. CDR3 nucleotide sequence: TGTGCCAGCAGCTCACAGGGAAGGAGGAACACTGAAGCTTTCTTT.

In DNA, the CDR3 is TGCGCCAGCAGCTTGGCCCTTGTTTTGGCTAGCGGGAGCTCCTACAATGAGCAGTTCTTC. Translating it yields CASSLALVLASGSSYNEQFF. The chain combines TRBV5-1 with TRBJ2-1, with 10 positions matching TRBD2. V lost 0 bases and J lost 0; bases outside the gene matches: 12. The CDR3 spans 20 residues. The germline V gene has CDR1 SGHRS and CDR2 YFSETQ.

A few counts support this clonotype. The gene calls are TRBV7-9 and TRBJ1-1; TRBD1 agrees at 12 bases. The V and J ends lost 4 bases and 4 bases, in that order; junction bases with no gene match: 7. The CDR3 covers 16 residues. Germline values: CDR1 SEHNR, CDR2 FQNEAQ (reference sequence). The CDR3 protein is CASSSTPGQGATEAFF. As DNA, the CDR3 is TGTGCCAGCAGCTCCACCCCGGGACAGGGGGCCACTGAAGCTTTCTTT.

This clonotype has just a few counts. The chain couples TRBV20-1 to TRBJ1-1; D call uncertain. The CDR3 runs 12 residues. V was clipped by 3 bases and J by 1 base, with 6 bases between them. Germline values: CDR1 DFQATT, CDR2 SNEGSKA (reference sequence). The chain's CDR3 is CSAREPNTEAFF. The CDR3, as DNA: TGCAGTGCTAGGGAACCGAACACTGAAGCTTTCTTT.

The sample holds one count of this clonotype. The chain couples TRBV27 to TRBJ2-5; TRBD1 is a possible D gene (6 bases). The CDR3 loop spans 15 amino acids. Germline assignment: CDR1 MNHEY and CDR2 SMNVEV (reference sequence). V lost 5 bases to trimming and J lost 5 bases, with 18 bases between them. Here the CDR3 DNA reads TGTGCCAGCAGTCCCAGCTCCAGGGGTAGGGAGACCCAGTACTTC. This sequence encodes CASSPSSRGRETQYF.

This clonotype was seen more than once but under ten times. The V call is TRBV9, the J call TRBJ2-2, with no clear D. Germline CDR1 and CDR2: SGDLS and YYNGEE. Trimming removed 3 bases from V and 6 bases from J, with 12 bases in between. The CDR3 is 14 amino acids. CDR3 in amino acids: CASSAGPSSGELFF. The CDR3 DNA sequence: TGTGCCAGCAGCGCTGGGCCTTCCTCCGGGGAGCTGTTTTTT.

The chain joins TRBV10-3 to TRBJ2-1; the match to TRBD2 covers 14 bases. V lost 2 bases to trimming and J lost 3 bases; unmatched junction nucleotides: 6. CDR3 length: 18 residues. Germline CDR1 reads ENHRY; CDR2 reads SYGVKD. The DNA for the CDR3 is TGTGCCATCAGTGAGCCAGGACTAGCGGGGGGCCTCTACAATGAGCAGTTCTTC. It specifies CAISEPGLAGGLYNEQFF.

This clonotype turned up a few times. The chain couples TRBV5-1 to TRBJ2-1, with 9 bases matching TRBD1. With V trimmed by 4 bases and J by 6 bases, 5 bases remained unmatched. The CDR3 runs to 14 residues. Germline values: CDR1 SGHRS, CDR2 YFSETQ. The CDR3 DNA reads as TGCGCCAGCAGCATGGACAGGGGAGGCAATGAGCAGTTCTTC. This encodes CASSMDRGGNEQFF.

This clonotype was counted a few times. The CDR3 coding sequence is TGTGCCAGCAGTGAAGGAATAGCAAATGAGCAGTTCTTC. Translation gives CASSEGIANEQFF. The chain joins TRBV25-1 to TRBJ2-1, with unresolved D. Germline assignment: CDR1 MGHDK and CDR2 SYGVNS. This CDR3 is built from 13 residues. Trimming removed 2 bases at V and 7 bases at J, with 9 bases between. The full variable domain, completed using reference TRBV25-1 and TRBJ2-1, is EADIYQTPRYLVIGTGKKITLECSQTMGHDKMYWYQQDPGMELHLIHYSYGVNSTEKGDLSSESTVSRIRTEHFPLTLESARPSHTSQYLCASSEGIANEQFFGPGTRLTVL.

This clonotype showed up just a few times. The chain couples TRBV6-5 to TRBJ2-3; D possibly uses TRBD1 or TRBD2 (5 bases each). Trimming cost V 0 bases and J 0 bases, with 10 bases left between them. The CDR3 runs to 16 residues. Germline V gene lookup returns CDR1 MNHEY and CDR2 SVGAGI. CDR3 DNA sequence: TGTGCCAGCAGTTACTCGGGGGTCTGGAGCACAGATACGCAGTATTTT. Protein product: CASSYSGVWSTDTQYF.

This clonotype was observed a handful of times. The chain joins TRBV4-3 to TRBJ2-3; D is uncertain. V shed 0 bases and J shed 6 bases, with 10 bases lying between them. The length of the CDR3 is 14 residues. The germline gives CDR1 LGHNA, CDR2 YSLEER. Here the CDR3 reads CASSQDLPRDTQYF. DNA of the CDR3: TGCGCCAGCAGCCAAGATCTTCCGAGGGATACGCAGTATTTT.

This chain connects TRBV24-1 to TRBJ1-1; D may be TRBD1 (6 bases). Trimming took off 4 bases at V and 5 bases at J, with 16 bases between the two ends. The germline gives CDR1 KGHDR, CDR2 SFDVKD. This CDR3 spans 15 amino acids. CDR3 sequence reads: CATSDSTGWGTEAFF. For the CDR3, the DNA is TGTGCCACCAGTGACAGTACAGGGTGGGGGACTGAAGCTTTCTTT.